The sequence of this T cell receptor beta chain was determined in a study of identifying expanded T cells in peripheral blood. There are many counts of this clone. As yet, its antigen is unknown. The method was immunoSEQ multiplex PCR; TCRdb's version includes in-frame clones alone and lacks a portion of them. The repertoire has 81,000 or so clones, 65% to 85% of them found once; the top ten carry around a fifth. Regarding the study as a whole: Differentially abundant clones: about 1.2 between replicates, 16.4 at roughly 2 weeks, 19 to 20 at four. Variance in clone template counts between approximately two-week samples significantly increased with total template count across all healthy donors.

During the collection period, no donor immune events like infections were recorded. Germline CDR1 SGHVS, CDR2 FQNEAQ. There are 15 residues in the CDR3. Trimming took 5 bases from V and 5 from J; bases not matched to a gene: 9. The chain is built from TRBV7-8 and TRBJ2-5, with 9 bases matching TRBD1. The sample comprised blood. The TCR comes from a person between 18 and 75 years old in good health. The CDR3 region is CASSPLQGARETQYF. The CDR3 bases are TGTGCCAGCAGCCCACTACAGGGGGCGCGGGAGACCCAGTACTTC. Variable domain in full (rest from reference TRBV7-8 and TRBJ2-5): GAGVSQSPRYKVAKRGQDVALRCDPISGHVSLFWYQQALGQGPEFLTYFQNEAQLDKSGLPSDRFFAERPEGSVSTLKIQRTQQEDSAVYLCASSPLQGARETQYFGPGTRLLVL.